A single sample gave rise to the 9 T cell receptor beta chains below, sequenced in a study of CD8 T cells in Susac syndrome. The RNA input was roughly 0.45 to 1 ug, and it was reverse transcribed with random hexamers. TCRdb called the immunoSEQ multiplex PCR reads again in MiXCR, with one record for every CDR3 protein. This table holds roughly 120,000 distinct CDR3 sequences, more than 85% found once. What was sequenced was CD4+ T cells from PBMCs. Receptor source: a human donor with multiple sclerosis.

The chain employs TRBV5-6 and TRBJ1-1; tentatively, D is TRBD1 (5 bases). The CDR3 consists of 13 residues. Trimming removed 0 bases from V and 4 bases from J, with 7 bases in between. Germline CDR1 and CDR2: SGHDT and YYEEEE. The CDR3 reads CASSLVGVTEAFF. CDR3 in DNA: TGTGCCAGCAGCTTGGTAGGGGTCACTGAAGCTTTCTTT.

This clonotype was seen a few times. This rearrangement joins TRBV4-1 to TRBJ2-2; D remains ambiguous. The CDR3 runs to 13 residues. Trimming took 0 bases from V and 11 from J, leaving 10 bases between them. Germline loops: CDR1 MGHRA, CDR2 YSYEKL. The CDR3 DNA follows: TGCGCCAGCAGCCAAGAACAATTAAGAGAGCTGTTTTTT. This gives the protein CASSQEQLRELFF.

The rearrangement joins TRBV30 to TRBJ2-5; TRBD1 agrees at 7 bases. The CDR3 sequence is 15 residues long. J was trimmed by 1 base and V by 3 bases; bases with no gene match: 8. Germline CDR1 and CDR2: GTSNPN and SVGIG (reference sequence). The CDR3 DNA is TGTGCCTGGAGCCCCGGGACAGTTCTCCAAGAGACCCAGTACTTC. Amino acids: CAWSPGTVLQETQYF.

The CDR3 spells CASSHSILAGVDTQYF. Written as DNA, the CDR3 is TGTGCCAGCAGCCATTCAATACTAGCGGGGGTGGATACGCAGTATTTT. The V and J genes are TRBV3-1 and TRBJ2-3, with 11 bases that match TRBD2. Germline CDR1 and CDR2: LGHDT and YNNKEL (reference sequence). This CDR3 is built from 16 residues. Trimming removed 3 bases from V and 6 bases from J; junction bases left unmatched: 8.

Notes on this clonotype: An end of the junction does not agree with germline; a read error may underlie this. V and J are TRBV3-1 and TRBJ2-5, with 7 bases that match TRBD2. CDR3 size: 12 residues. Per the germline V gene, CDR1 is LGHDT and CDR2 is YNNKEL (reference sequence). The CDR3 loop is CASATGGETQCF. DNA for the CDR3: TGTGCCAGCGCGACGGGGGGAGAGACCCAGTGCTTC.

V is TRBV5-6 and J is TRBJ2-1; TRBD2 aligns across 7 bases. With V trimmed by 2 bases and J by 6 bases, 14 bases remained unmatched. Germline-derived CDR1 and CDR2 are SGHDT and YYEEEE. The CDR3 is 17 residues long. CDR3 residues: CASSFVASGNPSNEQFF. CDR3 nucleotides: TGTGCCAGCAGCTTCGTGGCTAGCGGAAATCCCTCCAATGAGCAGTTCTTC.

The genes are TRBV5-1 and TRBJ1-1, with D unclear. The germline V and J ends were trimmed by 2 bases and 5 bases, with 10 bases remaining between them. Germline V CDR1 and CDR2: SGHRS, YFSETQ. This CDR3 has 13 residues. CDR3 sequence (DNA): TGCGCCAGCAGCTTATATCAGCGGACTGAAGCTTTCTTT. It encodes CASSLYQRTEAFF.

In DNA, the CDR3 is TGTGCCAGCAGCTTAGCGGGGGGCCTTTCAGATACGCAGTATTTT. Encoded protein: CASSLAGGLSDTQYF. This chain uses TRBV7-3 with TRBJ2-3; 8 bases line up with TRBD2. Per germline, CDR1 SGHTA and CDR2 FQGTGA. The CDR3 sequence is 15 residues long. V shed 2 bases, J shed 4 bases, and the junction held 5 bases outside the gene matches.

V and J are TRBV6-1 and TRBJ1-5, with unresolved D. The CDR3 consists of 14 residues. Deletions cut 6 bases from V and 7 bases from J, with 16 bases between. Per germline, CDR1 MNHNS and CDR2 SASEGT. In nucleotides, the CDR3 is TGTGCCAGCAGAATGGAAAGAATGGGGCAGCCCCAGCATTTT. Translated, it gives CASRMERMGQPQHF.